One and the same sample provided the 15 T cell receptor beta chains below, sequenced in a study of blood T cells in healthy people across ages. It was with a sample-barcoded 5' primer and a J-beta primer mix that a second PCR of roughly 7 to 12 cycles was run. TCRdb called the 5' RACE reads again in MiXCR, with one record for every CDR3 protein. The table shows roughly 930,000 distinct CDR3 sequences, with roughly 43% occurring only once. Sequencing used blood. The receptors shown here come from a man aged 25 to 40 in good health.

CDR3 region: CASSTLAGTDTQYF. As DNA, the CDR3 is TGCGCCAGCAGCACTTTAGCGGGCACAGATACGCAGTATTTT. This chain uses TRBV5-1 with TRBJ2-3; possibly TRBD2 for D (6 bases). Germline CDR1 reads SGHRS; CDR2 reads YFSETQ. V lost 4 bases and J 1 base, leaving 10 bases between the germline ends. The CDR3 length is 14 residues.

This chain links TRBV20-1 with TRBJ2-1, with 15 positions matching TRBD2. Germline V gives CDR1 DFQATT, CDR2 SNEGSKA (reference sequence). Trimming cost V 6 bases and J 7 bases; bases outside gene matches: 4. The CDR3 is 14 amino acids. The CDR3 DNA is TGCAGTGCCACCGGACTAGCGGGGGGGAATGAGCAGTTCTTC. The encoded protein is CSATGLAGGNEQFF.

A few counts support this clonotype. CDR3 protein: CASSYTGTGSDEQFF. In nucleotides, the CDR3 is TGTGCCAGCAGCTATACCGGGACAGGGTCGGATGAGCAGTTCTTC. J is TRBJ2-1 and V is TRBV2; 9 bases are shared with TRBD1. With 6 bases clipped from V and 8 bases from J, the junction kept 11 bases outside the gene matches. Germline V gene sequence: CDR1 SNHLY, CDR2 FYNNEI. The CDR3 spans 15 residues.

This clonotype was picked up many times. This rearrangement joins TRBV4-2 to TRBJ1-2, with D uncertain. This CDR3 has 14 amino acids. V lost 0 bases and J lost 2, with 7 bases in between. Per germline, CDR1 LGHNA and CDR2 YNFKEQ. CDR3 nucleotide sequence: TGTGCCAGCAGCCAAGATCGGGTGAACTATGGCTACACCTTC. It encodes CASSQDRVNYGYTF.

This clonotype was observed a handful of times. The chain recombines TRBV4-3 with TRBJ1-5; TRBD1 is a possible D gene (5 bases). Looked up from germline, CDR1 is LGHNA and CDR2 is YSLEER. This CDR3 region has 16 residues. The V gene lost 4 bases and the J gene lost 5 bases, with 18 bases spanning the gap. CDR3 bases: TGCGCCAGCAGCCTTCTCCTGGGCAGGGCGGATCAGCCCCAGCATTTT. Its protein product is CASSLLLGRADQPQHF.

The chain has TRBV10-3 and TRBJ2-7; D is uncertain. There are 13 residues in the CDR3. Between the trimmed V and J ends, which lost 2 bases and 2 bases, there was a span of 7 bases. Germline V gene sequence: CDR1 ENHRY, CDR2 SYGVKD. The CDR3 loop reads CAISEPGTYEQYF. The CDR3 DNA is TGTGCCATCAGTGAGCCGGGTACCTACGAGCAGTACTTC.

This clonotype was detected ten times or more. A much larger clone lies one base from this, so it may be a read error. V usage is TRBV7-2 and J usage is TRBJ2-7, with D perhaps TRBD1 or TRBD2 (5 bases each). The CDR3 extends over 14 amino acids. V shed 5 bases and J shed 1 base, with 12 bases lying between them. Germline-derived CDR1 and CDR2 are SGHTA and FQGNSA. CDR3 sequence reads: CASSVGTYSYEQYF. CDR3 nucleotides: TGTGCCAGCAGCGTAGGGACGTATTCCTACGAGCAGTACTTC. Together with reference TRBV7-2 and TRBJ2-7, the CDR3 gives the full variable domain: GAGVSQSPSNKVTEKGKDVELRCDPISGHTALYWYRQSLGQGLEFLIYFQGNSAPDKSGLPSDRFSAERTGGSVSTLTIQRTQQEDSAVYLCASSVGTYSYEQYFGPGTRLTVT.

This clonotype has a handful of counts. In DNA form, the CDR3 reads TGTGCCAGCAGTTGGACAGGGGAAAATAAGAATGGCTACACCTTC. As protein: CASSWTGENKNGYTF. V usage is TRBV6-5 and J usage is TRBJ1-2, with 9 bases that match TRBD1. Germline loops: CDR1 MNHEY, CDR2 SVGAGI. The ends lost 4 bases at V and 6 bases at J; junction bases unmatched: 9. This CDR3 spans 15 amino acids.

This clonotype was seen at least ten times. The chain carries TRBV12-3 or TRBV12-4 and TRBJ2-7, with D uncertain. The CDR3 loop spans 12 amino acids. V lost 6 bases, J lost 0 bases, and 6 bases lay in between. As DNA, the CDR3 is TGTGCCAGCAGCGACGACTCCTACGAGCAGTACTTC. Residues: CASSDDSYEQYF.

This clonotype was found a few times. The rearrangement links TRBV27 to TRBJ1-5; D possibly corresponds to TRBD1 (6 bases). The CDR3 is made up of 13 amino acids. Germline CDR1 MNHEY, CDR2 SMNVEV (reference sequence). V was pared by 2 bases and J by 7 bases, with 9 bases between. As DNA, the CDR3 is TGTGCCAGCAGTTTAAAGGGGGACCAGCCCCAGCATTTT. It translates to CASSLKGDQPQHF.

The chain joins TRBV7-2 to TRBJ2-1; no reliable D call. The CDR3 is 15 residues long. The V gene lost 3 bases and the J gene lost 4 bases, with 13 bases spanning the gap. The V gene's germline CDR1 is SGHTA and CDR2 FQGNSA. CDR3 residues: CASSLGFGAYNEQFF. CDR3 nucleotides: TGTGCCAGCAGCTTGGGATTCGGAGCATACAATGAGCAGTTCTTC.

The chain uses TRBV4-3 and TRBJ1-5; D is undetermined. V was clipped by 3 bases and J by 5 bases, with 8 bases between them. CDR1 and CDR2 from the germline V gene are LGHNA and YSLEER. The CDR3 is 13 residues long. The DNA of the CDR3 is TGCGCCAGCAGCCAGCGGCAAGATCAGCCCCAGCATTTT. This sequence encodes CASSQRQDQPQHF.

This chain's CDR3 is CATSDGGSKNEQFF. The CDR3 nucleotides read TGTGCCACCAGTGATGGGGGTAGCAAGAATGAGCAGTTCTTC. The chain is built from TRBV24-1 and TRBJ2-1; D is perhaps TRBD1 or TRBD2 (5 bases each). The CDR3 totals 14 residues. CDR1 and CDR2 from the germline V gene are KGHDR and SFDVKD. Deletions cut 3 bases from V and 7 bases from J, with 12 bases between.

This clonotype was detected only a few times. The chain recombines TRBV6-5 with TRBJ2-3; D unresolved. This CDR3 spans 15 amino acids. Germline values: CDR1 MNHEY, CDR2 SVGAGI. V lost 2 bases and J lost 0, with 9 bases in between. The CDR3 is CASSYRRPSTDTQYF. CDR3 DNA: TGTGCCAGCAGTTACCGGCGGCCTAGCACAGATACGCAGTATTTT.

The J gene is TRBJ2-3, the V gene TRBV3-1; D is unresolved. CDR3 size: 14 residues. Deletions cut 1 base from V and 4 bases from J, with 9 bases between. From germline, CDR1 is LGHDT and CDR2 YNNKEL (reference sequence). The CDR3 bases are TGTGCCAGCAGCCAAGTGGCGGTACCAGATACGCAGTATTTT. Protein: CASSQVAVPDTQYF.